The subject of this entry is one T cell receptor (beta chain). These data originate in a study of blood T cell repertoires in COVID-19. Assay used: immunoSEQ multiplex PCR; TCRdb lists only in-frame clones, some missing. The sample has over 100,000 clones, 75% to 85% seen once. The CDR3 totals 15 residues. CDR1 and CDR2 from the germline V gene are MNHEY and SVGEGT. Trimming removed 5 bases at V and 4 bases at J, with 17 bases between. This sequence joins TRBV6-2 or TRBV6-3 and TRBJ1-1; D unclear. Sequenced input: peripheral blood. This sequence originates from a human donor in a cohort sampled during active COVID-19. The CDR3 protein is CASSLLQTEGTEAFF. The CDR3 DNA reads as TGTGCCAGCAGTCTTTTACAAACCGAGGGCACTGAAGCTTTCTTT.